The entry below describes one T cell receptor beta chain. Its antigen remains unidentified. The data belong to a study of monozygotic twins with cystic fibrosis. Study details: Library input was about 3.3 micrograms of fragmented DNA, with approximately 14 PCR cycles.

Deletions cut 2 bases from V and 5 bases from J, with 8 bases between. Germline-derived CDR1 and CDR2 are SGHRS and YFSETQ. CDR3 length: 13 amino acids. Findings of the study overall: Low clonality (median roughly 0.0095) suggested a mostly naive repertoire.

The assay was immunoSEQ multiplex PCR, and TCRdb's table has in-frame clones only and misses some. The repertoire holds approximately 36,000 clones, about 89% seen once, with 0.19% in the top ten. The sample comprised blood. This TCR derives from a boy aged 2-9 years with cystic fibrosis. The chain joins TRBV5-1 to TRBJ2-1; D is uncertain. The CDR3 loop is CASSFLPNNEQFF. The CDR3 coding sequence is TGCGCCAGCAGCTTTCTACCGAACAATGAGCAGTTCTTC.